This is a list of T cell receptor beta chains from one sample in a study of cytomegalovirus exposure and HLA in healthy donors. Repertoires were generated with immunoSEQ multiplex PCR, while TCRdb's copy carries only in-frame clones and drops some. The sample holds approximately 70,000 clones, approximately 94% seen once. Material for sequencing was PBMCs. The receptors originated from a woman younger than 35 in good health and CMV-seronegative. Both conserved end residues are part of each CDR3. D genes are given only for firm matches. Size values are once, few and many counts, or a class for expanded clones, and some rows have none.

>TRBD1|once|TRBJ2-2|TRBV5-1
CASTPWDRTTGELFF
TGCGCCAGCACCCCCTGGGACAGGACCACCGGGGAGCTGTTTTTT
>TRBD1|-|TRBJ2-7|TRBV2
CASSSGTDYEQYF
TGTGCCAGCAGTTCCGGGACAGACTACGAGCAGTACTTC
>-|-|TRBJ1-5|TRBV7-2
CASSPYTGYHQPQHF
TGTGCCAGCAGCCCCTACACAGGATACCATCAGCCCCAGCATTTT
>-|-|TRBJ1-1|TRBV25-1
CASSEAEGSGTEAFF
TGTGCCAGCAGTGAAGCGGAGGGGTCTGGCACTGAAGCTTTCTTT
>-|-|TRBJ1-1|TRBV29-1
CSVESHRMNTEAFF
TGCAGCGTTGAGTCACACAGGATGAACACTGAAGCTTTCTTT
>TRBD2|-|TRBJ2-4|TRBV15
CATSRNPGTSGGATKNIQYF
TGTGCCACCAGCAGAAACCCAGGGACTAGCGGGGGGGCAACCAAAAACATTCAGTACTTC
>-|-|TRBJ2-1|TRBV30
CAWAPGRGSYNEQFF
TGTGCCTGGGCCCCTGGAAGGGGGTCATACAATGAGCAGTTCTTC
>TRBD1|-|TRBJ2-7|TRBV6-6
CASIPGQGSTRQYF
TGTGCCAGCATACCGGGACAGGGATCTACGAGGCAGTACTTC
>-|-|TRBJ1-1|TRBV4-3
CASSQDTRQVYTEAFF
TGCGCCAGCAGCCAAGATACCCGACAGGTATACACTGAAGCTTTCTTT
>-|-|TRBJ1-5|TRBV27
CASKITGSNQPQHF
TGTGCCAGCAAGATCACAGGTAGCAATCAGCCCCAGCATTTT
>TRBD1|-|TRBJ1-1|TRBV16
CASSHRRRQGPNTEAFF
TGTGCCAGCAGCCACCGACGGAGACAGGGGCCTAACACTGAAGCTTTCTTT
>-|-|TRBJ2-7|TRBV7-9
CASSLDIYEQYF
TGTGCCAGCAGCTTAGACATTTACGAGCAGTACTTC
>TRBD1|few|TRBJ1-2|TRBV18
CASSPLDRGLQRYGYTF
TGTGCCAGCTCACCACTTGACAGGGGTCTTCAACGGTATGGCTACACCTTC
>TRBD2|once|TRBJ2-5|TRBV30
CAWSVRGTPETQYF
TGTGCCTGGAGTGTGCGGGGGACCCCAGAGACCCAGTACTTC
>-|once|TRBJ2-3|TRBV9
CASSVYGADTQYF
TGTGCCAGCAGTGTGTACGGGGCAGATACGCAGTATTTT
>-|-|TRBJ2-5|TRBV29-1
CSVLRQLQETQYF
TGCAGCGTCCTAAGACAGCTCCAAGAGACCCAGTACTTC
>TRBD1|-|TRBJ1-2|TRBV9
CASSPSGTGTYYGYTF
TGTGCCAGCAGCCCCTCCGGGACAGGGACTTACTATGGCTACACCTTC
>TRBD1|once|TRBJ2-7|TRBV7-9
CASSLITGDSHEQYF
TGTGCCAGCAGCTTAATAACAGGGGATTCCCACGAGCAGTACTTC
>TRBD2|few|TRBJ2-7|TRBV5-5
CASSLVAGGTSYEQYF
TGTGCCAGCAGCTTGGTAGCGGGGGGGACCTCCTACGAGCAGTACTTC
>-|-|TRBJ2-3|TRBV7-2
CASSLGLLRADTQYF
TGTGCCAGCAGCTTAGGACTCCTGCGGGCAGATACGCAGTATTTT
>-|-|TRBJ1-1|TRBV27
CASSPIDRRGTEAFF
TGTGCCAGCAGTCCCATCGACCGGCGAGGTACTGAAGCTTTCTTT